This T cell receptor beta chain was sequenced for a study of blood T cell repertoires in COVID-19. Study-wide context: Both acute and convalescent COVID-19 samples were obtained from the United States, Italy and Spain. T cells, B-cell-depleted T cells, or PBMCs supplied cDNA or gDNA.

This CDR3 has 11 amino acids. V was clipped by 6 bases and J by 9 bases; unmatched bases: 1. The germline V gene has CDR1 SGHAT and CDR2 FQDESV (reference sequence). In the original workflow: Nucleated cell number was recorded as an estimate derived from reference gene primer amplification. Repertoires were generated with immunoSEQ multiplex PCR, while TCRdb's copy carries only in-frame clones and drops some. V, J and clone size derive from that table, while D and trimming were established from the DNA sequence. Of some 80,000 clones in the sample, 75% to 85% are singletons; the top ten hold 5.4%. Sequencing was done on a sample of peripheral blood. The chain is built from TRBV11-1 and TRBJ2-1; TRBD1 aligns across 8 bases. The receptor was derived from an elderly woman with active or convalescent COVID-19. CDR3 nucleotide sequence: TGTGCCAGCAGAACAGGGGGTGAGCAGTTCTTC. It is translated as CASRTGGEQFF.